The sequence of this T cell receptor beta chain was determined in a study of cytomegalovirus exposure and HLA in healthy donors. This clone has a handful of counts. Profiling relied on immunoSEQ multiplex PCR, and the TCRdb table lists in-frame clones only, not all of them. Among approximately 170,000 clones listed, approximately 81% were seen once. This CDR3 region has 14 residues. Germline values: CDR1 MGHRA, CDR2 YSYEKL. Trimming shortened V by 4 bases and J by 7 bases, and 13 bases separated the two germline ends. Sequences were obtained from PBMCs. This sequence joins TRBV4-1 and TRBJ2-2, with D maybe TRBD1 (6 bases). The receptor comes from a man between 18 and 35 years old in good health and CMV-seropositive. CDR3 in DNA: TGCGCCAGCAGCCTCCACAGGGCTAACGGGGAGCTGTTTTTT. Its protein is CASSLHRANGELFF.